Below, 9 T cell receptor beta chains from the same sample are listed, as sequenced in a study of blood T cell repertoires in COVID-19. Sequenced by immunoSEQ multiplex PCR; TCRdb stores in-frame clones only, minus some. The sample carries more than 140,000 clones, over 80% recorded once. Material for sequencing was peripheral blood. The receptors stem from a human donor in a cohort sampled during active COVID-19.

The chain uses TRBV16 and TRBJ1-5; 8 bases are shared with TRBD1. Unmatched junction bases numbered 4, after V lost 2 bases and J lost 7 bases. This CDR3 has 14 amino acids. CDR1 is KGHSY, CDR2 FQNENV, per germline. In DNA form, the CDR3 reads TGTGCCAGCAGCCAAGGGACAGGTTACCAGCCCCAGCATTTT. Translating it yields CASSQGTGYQPQHF.

The chain has TRBV7-9 and TRBJ1-2; TRBD1 matches at 9 bases. With 5 bases clipped from V and 0 bases from J, the junction kept 7 bases outside the gene matches. The germline V gene has CDR1 SEHNR and CDR2 FQNEAQ (reference sequence). The CDR3 runs 16 residues. The CDR3 here is CASSPQGAWANYGYTF. Written as DNA, the CDR3 is TGTGCCAGCAGCCCACAGGGGGCTTGGGCTAACTATGGCTACACCTTC.

In nucleotides, the CDR3 is TGTGCCAGCAGCTTAGCCCAGGGAGGCTATGGCTACACCTTC. It is translated as CASSLAQGGYGYTF. The chain recombines TRBV7-8 with TRBJ1-2, with TRBD1 as a possible D gene (5 bases). The CDR3 loop spans 14 amino acids. Deletions cut 0 bases from V and 4 bases from J, with 9 bases between. In germline, CDR1 is SGHVS, CDR2 FQNEAQ.

J is TRBJ2-1 and V is TRBV29-1; 7 bases are shared with TRBD1. Germline V CDR1 and CDR2: SQVTM, ANQGSEA. The J segment lost 8 bases and the V segment lost 1 base, leaving 8 bases of the junction unmatched. This CDR3 is 14 amino acids long. CDR3 region: CSVEGRQGVDEQFF. CDR3 nucleotides: TGCAGCGTTGAAGGGAGGCAGGGGGTGGATGAGCAGTTCTTC.

CDR3 protein: CASSLRENTGELFF. The DNA of the CDR3 is TGTGCCAGCAGCTTACGGGAGAACACCGGGGAGCTGTTTTTT. The chain carries TRBV7-9 and TRBJ2-2, with D perhaps TRBD2 (5 bases). The CDR3 runs to 14 residues. CDR1 and CDR2 (germline): SEHNR, FQNEAQ (reference sequence). The V gene lost 2 bases and the J gene lost 1 base, with 5 bases spanning the gap.

The chain joins TRBV10-3 to TRBJ2-7, with TRBD2 as a possible D gene (5 bases). CDR3 length equals 15 residues. Per the germline V gene, CDR1 is ENHRY and CDR2 is SYGVKD. The V gene lost 0 bases and the J gene lost 1 base, with 10 bases spanning the gap. The CDR3 loop is CAISESEDSSYEQYF. In DNA form, the CDR3 reads TGTGCCATCAGTGAGTCGGAGGACTCTTCCTACGAGCAGTACTTC.

The chain recombines TRBV12-5 with TRBJ2-1, with 8 bases identical to TRBD1. The CDR3 has 14 amino acids. The V gene's germline CDR1 is LGHNT and CDR2 FRNRAP. Trimming removed 7 bases from V and 4 bases from J; junction bases left unmatched: 6. The CDR3 region has the DNA TGTGCTAGTGCCCCGGGACAGGCGTACAATGAGCAGTTCTTC. It is translated as CASAPGQAYNEQFF.

On this clone: Within the sample, other DNA sequences also encode this same CDR3. The V gene is TRBV15, the J gene TRBJ2-7, with a tentative D call TRBD2 (6 bases). The V end lost 0 bases, the J end lost 6 bases, and 12 bases lay between the germline ends. The CDR3 loop spans 14 amino acids. CDR1 and CDR2 (germline): LNHNV, YYDKDF (reference sequence). DNA of the CDR3: TGTGCCACCAGCAGAGAGGGGACTGGTGGCGAGCAGTACTTC. Translated, it gives CATSREGTGGEQYF.

The gene calls are TRBV4-2 and TRBJ1-1; weak D call: TRBD1 (5 bases). Germline assignment: CDR1 LGHNA and CDR2 YNFKEQ. This CDR3 is built from 17 residues. Trimming pared 0 bases from V and 1 base from J, leaving 15 bases between. CDR3 in DNA: TGTGCCAGCAGCCAAGATCTAAAGGTCGACAGGAACACTGAAGCTTTCTTT. This codes for CASSQDLKVDRNTEAFF.